This T cell receptor (beta chain) comes out of a study of cytomegalovirus exposure and HLA in healthy donors. The PCR made use of 60 Vbeta and 13 Jbeta primers. The repertoire was sequenced with immunoSEQ multiplex PCR; TCRdb's copy has only in-frame clones and lacks some. Of 35,000 to 55,000 clones listed, around 64% are singletons. The V and J ends lost 6 bases and 8 bases respectively, with 13 bases between them. CDR1 and CDR2 from the germline V gene are MNHEY and SVGAGI. This CDR3 region has 12 residues. In its sample, this clone was seen a few times. Its matching antigen is unknown. Study results and limitations: High sensitivity and specificity were reportedly achieved when the classifier diagnosed cytomegalovirus status.

The chain combines TRBV6-5 with TRBJ1-1; D is perhaps TRBD1 (6 bases). The material sequenced was PBMCs. The sequence was collected from a human donor in good health. In DNA, the CDR3 is TGTGCCAGCAGGACCCCAGGGGTCGAAGCTTTCTTT. Its translation: CASRTPGVEAFF.